Listed here is a single T cell receptor beta chain. This clonotype showed up just a few times. No cognate antigen has been identified for it. Base qualities were left out, and no much larger clone turns up one base away. This entry is derived from a study of response to subunit inactivated influenza vaccine (dated by TCRdb to the late 2010s). For the study in its entirety: To follow how T cells responded to a trivalent subunit inactivated influenza vaccine, the researchers relied on deep quantitative profiling of the T cell receptor repertoire. The study at large found these results: The authors suggested that each seasonal influenza vaccination may recruit only a limited number of new T cells.

The CDR3 numbers 13 residues from cysteine through phenylalanine. Kept here is only the CDR3 DNA, which spans 39 bases and is read in frame from base 1. Between the V and J ends, shortened by 3 bases and 7 bases respectively, the junction contains 9 bases. CDR1 and CDR2 are read off the germline V gene as KGHDR and SFDVKD. The library was generated by RT-PCR. The sequencer listed for this sample is Illumina HiSeq 2500. Starting from the raw public reads, TCRdb applied fastp trimming at Q25, assembled clones with MiXCR and retained in-frame beta chains. When rows share a CDR3 protein, they turn into one entry using the most common DNA and genes. In all, the sample holds about 570,000 distinct CDR3 sequences, and approximately 10% of those were seen once. Approximately 11% of the sample lies in the top ten. These sequences were also reported in another study, on T cells expressing NK-cell markers. As the second publication notes: The TCR beta cDNA libraries were made using 5'RACE template switching, a step that added both a universal primer site and unique molecular identifiers. Seven or eight donors provided sorted CD3+CD56+NKG2C+, CD3+CD56+NKG2C- and CD3+CD56-NKG2C+ T-cell subsets, whose TCR beta-chain repertoires were profiled. Among the eight sequenced donors, only one was HCMV-seronegative, while the other seven were HCMV-seropositive. To restrict sorting to alphabetaTCR-expressing T cells, an anti-gammadeltaTCR antibody was added in several experiments. For over five donors, the dominant CD3+CD56+NKG2C+ clonotypes were among the top 10 CD8+ clonotypes and accounted for about 1.0-7.5% of CD8+ T cells. Those dominant clonotypes were again the most abundant among CD3+CD56-NKG2C+ cells in several donors, at about 28.3-60.1%. It remained unclear whether the expanded NKG2C-expressing T cell clones were specific for HCMV antigens. The study sequenced eight donors, all healthy volunteers chosen at random: three men and five women. To determine HCMV serostatus, a commercial ELISA kit was used to detect HCMV-specific IgG in serum. Ficoll density gradient centrifugation was used to isolate peripheral blood mononuclear cells from blood. For about 6 donors, bulk peripheral blood T-cell repertoires were additionally sequenced from unsorted PBMC. Priming for cDNA synthesis came from the TCR beta constant segment, and two successive PCR amplification steps followed. The libraries were sequenced on Illumina HiSeq 2000/2500, MiSeq or NextSeq, producing 2 x 150 bp reads. MIGEC was used to demultiplex reads and group reads by UMI, and MiTCR was used to assemble and quantify clonotypes. Only TCR cDNA sequences supported by at least two reads were kept to exclude erroneous sequences. Downstream repertoire analysis used the tcR package, and clonotypes were matched across fractions by CDR3 nucleotide sequence plus V segment. VDJmatch was used to annotate antigen specificity against VDJdb, with one amino acid substitution in CDR3 allowed.

The starting material was PBMCs from blood, obtained on the day of vaccination. The chain employs TRBV24-1 and TRBJ2-1; the D gene remains uncertain. The source is a man in his fifties who received an inactivated influenza vaccine. Donor details come from another sample of the same person, matched by shared clones. In nucleotides, the sequence is TGTGCCACCAGTGATCCCTTGGGGAATGAGCAGTTCTTC. Protein translation: CATSDPLGNEQFF.